The entry below describes one T cell receptor beta chain. Its specific antigen is unknown. No much larger clonotype is one base removed from it; base qualities were not supplied. This sample was taken from a study of shared clonotypes between healthy human individuals (dated by TCRdb to the early 2020s). The study in broad terms: Two women and three men aged 18 to 49 years were included in the cohort. Per donor, three plates each were used for CD4 naive and CD4 memory, two for CD8 naive, and one for CD8 memory. To estimate repertoire size and how much clonotype sharing occurs between individuals, the study deeply sequenced the blood TCR repertoires of five healthy adults. Libraries were prepared and TCR repertoires were sequenced by different laboratories using diverse techniques, in order to increase sequencing depth and limit assay-specific biases. Between about 0.9 and 8.9 billion PBMCs per donor were obtained by leukapheresis. The full study reports these points: Pairwise subsampling led to the expectation that sequencing depth would affect the degree of clonotype sharing among donors. The small number of donors limited the genetic and exposure-history diversity represented. Compared with non-shared clonotypes, clonotypes shared by all four sorted-subset donors had higher generation probabilities. When four donors were compared, the shared fraction of clonotypes was around 5% for naive CD4, roughly 3.3% for naive CD8, roughly 2.5% for memory CD4, and 0.4% for memory CD8. Sampling was restricted to blood, and TCR repertoires in tissue are likely to differ from TCR repertoires in blood. Incomplete sequencing was indicated by rarefaction of sorted-subset datasets, despite the large sequencing depth. Estimated clonotype richness was generally larger for naive than for memory subsets.

Healthy HIV-negative adults with no recently reported acute infections or vaccinations were included as donors. Every donor was a Caucasian adult living in Nashville, Tennessee, USA. CD4+ T cells were enriched by magnetic negative selection, after which naive cells were positively selected on CD45RA and the negative fraction was taken as the memory subset. After blood collection by leukapheresis, PBMCs were isolated using Ficoll-Histopaque density gradient centrifugation and then cryopreserved in the vapor phase of liquid nitrogen. Analytical flow cytometry was used to check the purity and quantity of every magnetically sorted T cell population. Genomic DNA was isolated from every sorted fraction and measured by UV absorbance on a Nanodrop 2000c. Using the deep immunoSEQ assay, multiplex PCR amplified TCR CDR3 regions from genomic DNA. For each cell subset, the extracted genomic DNA was distributed evenly across all wells of several immunoSEQ 96-well plates, and each plate served as one replicate. For sorted subsets, roughly 200 ng genomic DNA, equal to approximately 30,000 T cell genomes, was loaded into each replicate PCR. Purified libraries were quantified with a Qubit 3.0 fluorometer, sized on a Bioanalyzer 2100, and re-quantified with the KAPA Library Quantification kit. Each immunoSEQ 96-well plate was sequenced on its own single-read 150-cycle Illumina NextSeq 550 flow cell. The paper's processing steps were these. Because the immunoSEQ output included only junctional sequences and no quality scores, the filtering could not be the same as the filtering used for full-length reads. To assign V/J genes and CDR3, sequences were annotated using PyIR, a Python wrapper for IgBLAST v1.9, with IMGT germline references. Any read was removed if the V/J assignment was weak (E-value above 1e-6), the CDR3 was missing, or the read contained stop codons, out-of-frame junctions, or ambiguous translated residues. V3J clonotypes were defined as sequences sharing the same inferred V gene, J gene, and CDR3 amino acid sequence. The percentage overlap between two repertoires was calculated by dividing the number of shared unique clonotypes by the size of the smaller repertoire. Repertoire richness was assessed with RTK rarefaction, the Chao1 estimator, and Recon v2.1 estimates of unobserved clonotypes. OLGA was used to compute generation probabilities for all TCRbeta clonotypes that the gDNA method yielded from a handful of donors. Drawn from immuneACCESS, this table holds only the in-frame rearrangements with V and J called that TCRdb kept. Clones are partly lost; checked studies trace under half to an unresolved V gene and leave the rest unexplained. The D gene and trimming were derived from the DNA, and the V and J assignments and clone size from that table. The sample table contains 1,400,000 or so clones; only one count was recorded for just under 99% of them. About 0.34% of the sample rests with the top ten.

CDR1 and CDR2 (GTSNPN, SVGIG) derive from the germline V gene (reference sequence). Including the terminal cysteine and phenylalanine, the CDR3 comprises 13 residues. The kept DNA is CDR3 alone, 39 bases in frame from the first base. V is cut back by 4 bases and J by 7 bases, with 7 bases in the junction unmatched. The sequencing input was naive CD4+ T cells sorted from blood. Reading the label with the study, this specimen's cell subset or site is: CD45RA+ positively selected. The TCR was taken from a man between 25 and 39 years old in good health. The chain links TRBV30 with TRBJ1-1, and 9 junction bases match TRBD1. The nucleotide sequence is TGTGCCTGGACGGGGACAGGGAGGAATGAAGCTTTCTTT. The resulting protein is CAWTGTGRNEAFF.